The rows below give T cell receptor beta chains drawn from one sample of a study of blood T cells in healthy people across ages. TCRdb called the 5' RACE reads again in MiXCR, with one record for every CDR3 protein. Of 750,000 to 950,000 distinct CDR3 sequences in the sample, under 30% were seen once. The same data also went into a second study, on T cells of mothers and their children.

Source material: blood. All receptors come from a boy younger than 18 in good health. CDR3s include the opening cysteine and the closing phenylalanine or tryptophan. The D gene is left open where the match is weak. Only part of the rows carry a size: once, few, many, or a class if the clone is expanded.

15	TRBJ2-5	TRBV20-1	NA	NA	TGCAGTGCTAGAAAAGGGGGGGTCCTGTGGGAGACCCAGTACTTC	CSARKGGVLWETQYF
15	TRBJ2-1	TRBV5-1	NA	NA	TGCGCCAGCAGCTTGGAAGCGTCCCATCACAATGAGCAGTTCTTC	CASSLEASHHNEQFF
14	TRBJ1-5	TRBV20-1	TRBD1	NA	TGCAGTGCTGGGACAGGGTACATTGATCAGCCCCAGCATTTT	CSAGTGYIDQPQHF
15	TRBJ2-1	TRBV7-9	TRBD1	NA	TGTGCCAGCAGCTTCCGGGACAGGAGAGCCAATGAGCAGTTCTTC	CASSFRDRRANEQFF
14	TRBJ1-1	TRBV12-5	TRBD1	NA	TGTGCTAGTGGTTTGGGACTCCAGGGGGCTGAAGCTTTCTTT	CASGLGLQGAEAFF
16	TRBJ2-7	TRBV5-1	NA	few	TGCGCCAGCAGCTTGGTAAGGACCCCGGGGCGCTACGAGCAGTACTTC	CASSLVRTPGRYEQYF
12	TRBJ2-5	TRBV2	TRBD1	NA	TGTGCCAGCAGTGGGTTAGGACAGGCCCAGTACTTC	CASSGLGQAQYF
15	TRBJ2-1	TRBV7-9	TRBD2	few	TGTGCCAGCAGCCTAACCGGGACTAGCGGGGGAGAGCAGTTCTTC	CASSLTGTSGGEQFF
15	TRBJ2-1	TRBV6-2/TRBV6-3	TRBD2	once	TGTGCCAGCAGTTATTGGGGACTAGCGGGTAATGAGCAGTTCTTC	CASSYWGLAGNEQFF
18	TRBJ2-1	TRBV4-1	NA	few	TGCGCCAGCAGCTACCGGACCCAGGGGGGCACCTCCTACAATGAGCAGTTCTTC	CASSYRTQGGTSYNEQFF
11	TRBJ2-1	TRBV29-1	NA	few	TGCAGCGTCCAGGGTAGGAATGAGCAGTTCTTC	CSVQGRNEQFF
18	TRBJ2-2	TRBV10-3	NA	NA	TGTGCCATCAGTGAGTCGCCAGCTAGCGCGTCCGAGGACGGGGAGCTGTTTTTT	CAISESPASASEDGELFF
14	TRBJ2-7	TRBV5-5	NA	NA	TGTGCCAGCAGCTTCGACCTACCCTCCTACGAGCAGTACTTC	CASSFDLPSYEQYF
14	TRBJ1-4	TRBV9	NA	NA	TGTGCCAGCAGCGTAGGCCGACAAATTGAAAAACTGTTTTTT	CASSVGRQIEKLFF
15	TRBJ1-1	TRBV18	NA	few	TGTGCCAGCTCACCTATTCCCAGAGGGAACACTGAAGCTTTCTTT	CASSPIPRGNTEAFF
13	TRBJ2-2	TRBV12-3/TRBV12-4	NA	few	TGTGCCAGCAGGGTGGGGGCAAGGAGGGAGCTGTTTTTT	CASRVGARRELFF
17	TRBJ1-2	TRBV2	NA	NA	TGTGCCAGCAGTCCCCGCGGGGGCAATCAACCTAAAAAGGGCTACACCTTC	CASSPRGGNQPKKGYTF
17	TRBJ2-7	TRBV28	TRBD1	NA	TGTGCCAGCAGTACCCTGGGACAGGCTTTGATGGGGTACGAGCAGTACTTC	CASSTLGQALMGYEQYF
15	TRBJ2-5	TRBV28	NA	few	TGTGCCAGCAGTTTAGATACGGCGAAACAAGAGACCCAGTACTTC	CASSLDTAKQETQYF
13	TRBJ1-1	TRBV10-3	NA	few	TGTGCCATCAGGTACCGGTTGAACACTGAAGCTTTCTTT	CAIRYRLNTEAFF
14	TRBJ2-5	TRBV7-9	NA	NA	TGTGCCAGCAGATACGGACAGGGCGGGGGGACCCAGTACTTC	CASRYGQGGGTQYF
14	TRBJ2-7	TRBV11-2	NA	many	TGTGCCAGCAGCTTGGGGGACGGGCCTTACGAGCAGTACTTC	CASSLGDGPYEQYF
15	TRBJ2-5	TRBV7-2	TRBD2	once	TGTGCCAGCAGGGTGCCAGGAGCGGGGGAAGAGACCCAGTACTTC	CASRVPGAGEETQYF
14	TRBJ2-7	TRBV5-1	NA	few	TGCGCCAGCAGCTTGGGGGACACGGCCTACGAGCAGTACTTC	CASSLGDTAYEQYF
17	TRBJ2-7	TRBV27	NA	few	TGTGCCAGCAGTTTCTTGGGGCAAAACTTTAAAACCTACGAGCAGTACTTC	CASSFLGQNFKTYEQYF
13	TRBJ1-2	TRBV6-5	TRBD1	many	TGTGCCAGCAGCTACCAGGGGGCGTTGGGCTACACCTTC	CASSYQGALGYTF
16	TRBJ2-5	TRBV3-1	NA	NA	TGTGCCAGCAGCCAAGGAACCCGGGGGACACAAGAGACCCAGTACTTC	CASSQGTRGTQETQYF
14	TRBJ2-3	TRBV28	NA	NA	TGTGCCAGCAGTGCGGATACCCCGACGGATACGCAGTATTTT	CASSADTPTDTQYF
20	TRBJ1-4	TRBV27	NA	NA	TGTGCCAGCAGTGAAATCGGGAGAACGATCCACGTTGCAACTAATGAAAAACTGTTTTTT	CASSEIGRTIHVATNEKLFF
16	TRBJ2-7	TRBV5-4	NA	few	TGTGCCAGCAGCTTGGAACGGGACGTCTACTCCTACGAGCAGTACTTC	CASSLERDVYSYEQYF
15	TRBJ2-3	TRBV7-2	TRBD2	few	TGTGCCAGCAGCCTCCAGCGGGGGGGCAGGCATACGCAGTATTTT	CASSLQRGGRHTQYF
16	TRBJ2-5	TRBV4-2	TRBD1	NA	TGTGCCAGCAGCCCCCACGGACAGGGGAGAGGGGAGACCCAGTACTTC	CASSPHGQGRGETQYF
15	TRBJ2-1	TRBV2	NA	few	TGTGCCAGCAGCTTACCGGGGGGCACGTACAATGAGCAGTTCTTC	CASSLPGGTYNEQFF
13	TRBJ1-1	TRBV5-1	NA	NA	TGCGCCAGCAGCTCAGGGGAGGCCACTGAAGCTTTCTTT	CASSSGEATEAFF
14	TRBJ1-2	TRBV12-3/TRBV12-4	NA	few	TGTGCCAGCACCCATGGACCCCCTCTCTATGGCTACACCTTC	CASTHGPPLYGYTF
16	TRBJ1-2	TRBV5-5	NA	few	TGTGCCAGCAGCCCGATTCTGTGGCAGGGGAACTATGGCTACACCTTC	CASSPILWQGNYGYTF
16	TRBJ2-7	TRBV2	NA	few	TGTGCCAGCGACTTGGCCGGGGGCAAGGGCGGATACGAGCAGTACTTC	CASDLAGGKGGYEQYF
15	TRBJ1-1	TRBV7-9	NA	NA	TGTGCCAGCAACGGGGGGGGTGGACCGGGCACTGAAGCTTTCTTT	CASNGGGGPGTEAFF
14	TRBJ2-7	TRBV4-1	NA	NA	TGCGCCAGCAGGAGGACTGATCTTTCCTACGAGCAGTACTTC	CASRRTDLSYEQYF